Following are 5 T cell receptor beta chains from one sample sequenced in a study of cytomegalovirus exposure and HLA in healthy donors. The PCR employed 60 Vbeta primers together with 13 Jbeta primers. Sequencing used immunoSEQ multiplex PCR; TCRdb keeps in-frame clones, though not all of them. The profile shows roughly 160,000 clones, roughly 77% of them singletons. Sequencing used PBMCs. The receptors were gathered from a man aged 50 or older in good health and CMV-seropositive.

This clone was seen only once. The CDR3 reads CASSATGSFWEKLFF. Written as DNA, the CDR3 is TGTGCCAGCAGTGCCACAGGGAGTTTTTGGGAAAAACTGTTTTTT. J is TRBJ1-4 and V is TRBV27; perhaps TRBD1 as D (6 bases). CDR3 length: 15 amino acids. From germline, CDR1 is MNHEY and CDR2 SMNVEV (reference sequence). The V and J ends lost 5 bases and 8 bases respectively, with 18 bases between them.

J is TRBJ1-6 and V is TRBV7-9; D might be TRBD1 (6 bases). The CDR3 has 13 residues. Looked up from germline, CDR1 is SEHNR and CDR2 is FQNEAQ (reference sequence). The V gene lost 6 bases and the J gene lost 7 bases, with 10 bases spanning the gap. CDR3 protein: CASSIGGNSPLHF. The CDR3 DNA sequence: TGTGCCAGCAGTATTGGGGGCAATTCACCCCTCCACTTT.

The chain is built from TRBV14 and TRBJ2-3; a weak D match, TRBD2 (6 bases). CDR1 is SGHDN, CDR2 FVKESK, per germline. V was clipped by 5 bases and J by 3 bases, with 15 bases between them. The CDR3 extends over 15 amino acids. CDR3 loop: CASSTGDFRTDTQYF. The CDR3 DNA is TGTGCCAGCAGCACCGGGGACTTCCGGACAGATACGCAGTATTTT.

The chain links TRBV5-4 to TRBJ1-6; 8 nucleotides align to TRBD1. V shed 4 bases and J 7 bases; nucleotides not matched to a gene: 4. This CDR3 contains 14 residues. In germline, CDR1 is SGHNT, CDR2 YYREEE (reference sequence). The CDR3 here is CASSPGQANSPLHF. CDR3 DNA: TGTGCCAGCAGCCCGGGACAGGCGAATTCACCCCTCCACTTT.

The table lists this clone with a few counts. This chain joins TRBV7-2 and TRBJ2-1; possibly TRBD1 for D (5 bases). This CDR3 region has 14 residues. Looked up from germline, CDR1 is SGHTA and CDR2 is FQGNSA. V lost 0 bases and J lost 6, with 9 bases in between. CDR3 in amino acids: CASSLASGFNEQFF. Here the CDR3 DNA reads TGTGCCAGCAGCTTAGCGTCAGGGTTCAATGAGCAGTTCTTC.